This T cell receptor beta chain is drawn from a study of blood T cell repertoires in COVID-19. In the authors' methods: It was from reference gene primer amplification that nucleated cell counts were estimated. Some clones are missing from TCRdb's copy, which holds only in-frame ones; the method was immunoSEQ multiplex PCR. V, J and clone size derive from that table, while D and trimming were established from the DNA sequence. Of about 340,000 clones listed, almost 90% are singletons. The V end was cut by 3 bases, the J end by 6 bases, with 15 bases between. The CDR3 consists of 14 residues. Germline V gives CDR1 KGHSH, CDR2 LQKENI. Seattle patients were enrolled during active infection and followed longitudinally.

The chain links TRBV18 to TRBJ2-7; D is possibly TRBD1 (5 bases). Source material: peripheral blood. The source is a woman in her seventies with COVID-19, enrolled during active disease. The CDR3 DNA sequence: TGTGCCAGCTCACCTGGATGGGGCCCAACCGAGCAGTACTTC. The encoded protein is CASSPGWGPTEQYF.